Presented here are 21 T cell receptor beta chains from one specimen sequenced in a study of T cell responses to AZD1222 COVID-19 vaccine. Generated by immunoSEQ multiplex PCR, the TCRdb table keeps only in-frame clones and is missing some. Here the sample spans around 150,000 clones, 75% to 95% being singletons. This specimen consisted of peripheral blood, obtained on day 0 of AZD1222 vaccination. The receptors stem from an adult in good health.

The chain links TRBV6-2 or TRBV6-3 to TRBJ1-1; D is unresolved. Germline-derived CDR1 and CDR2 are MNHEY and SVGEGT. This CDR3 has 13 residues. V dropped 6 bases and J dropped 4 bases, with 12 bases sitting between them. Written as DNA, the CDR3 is TGTGCCAGCAGCTCAACGGGGTTCACTGAAGCTTTCTTT. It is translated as CASSSTGFTEAFF.

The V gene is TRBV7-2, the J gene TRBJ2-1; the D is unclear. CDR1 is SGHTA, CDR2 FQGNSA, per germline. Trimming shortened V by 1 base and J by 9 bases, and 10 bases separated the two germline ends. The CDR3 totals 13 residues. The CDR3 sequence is CASSLVSVGEQFF. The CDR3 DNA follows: TGTGCCAGCAGCTTAGTTTCGGTCGGTGAGCAGTTCTTC.

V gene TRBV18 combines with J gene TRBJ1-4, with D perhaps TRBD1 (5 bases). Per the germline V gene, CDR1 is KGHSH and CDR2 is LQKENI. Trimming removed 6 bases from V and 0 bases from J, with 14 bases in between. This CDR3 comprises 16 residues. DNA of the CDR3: TGTGCCAGCTCCCTAAGGCGGGGGTCAACTAATGAAAAACTGTTTTTT. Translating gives CASSLRRGSTNEKLFF.

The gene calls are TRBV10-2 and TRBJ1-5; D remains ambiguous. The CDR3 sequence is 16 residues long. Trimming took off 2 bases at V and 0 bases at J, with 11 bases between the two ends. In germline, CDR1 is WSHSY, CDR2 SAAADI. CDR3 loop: CASSEGSLSSNQPQHF. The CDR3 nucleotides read TGCGCCAGCAGTGAGGGCAGTCTAAGTAGCAATCAGCCCCAGCATTTT.

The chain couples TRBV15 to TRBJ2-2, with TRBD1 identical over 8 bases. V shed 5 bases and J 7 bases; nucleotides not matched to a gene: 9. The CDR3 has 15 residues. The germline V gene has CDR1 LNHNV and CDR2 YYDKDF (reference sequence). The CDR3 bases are TGTGCCACCAGCGGATTAGGACAGGGCATCGGGGAGCTGTTTTTT. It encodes CATSGLGQGIGELFF.

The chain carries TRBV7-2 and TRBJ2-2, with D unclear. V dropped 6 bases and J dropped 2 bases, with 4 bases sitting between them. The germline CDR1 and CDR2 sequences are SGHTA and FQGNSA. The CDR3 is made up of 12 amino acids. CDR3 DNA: TGTGCCAGCAGACATAACACCGGGGAGCTGTTTTTT. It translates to CASRHNTGELFF.

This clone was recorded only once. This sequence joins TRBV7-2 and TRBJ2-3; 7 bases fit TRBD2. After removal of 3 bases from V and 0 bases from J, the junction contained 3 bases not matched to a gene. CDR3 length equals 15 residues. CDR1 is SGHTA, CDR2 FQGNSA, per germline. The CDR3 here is CASSLTSRSTDTQYF. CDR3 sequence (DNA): TGTGCCAGCAGCTTGACTAGCCGGAGCACAGATACGCAGTATTTT. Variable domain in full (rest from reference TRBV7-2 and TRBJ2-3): GAGVSQSPSNKVTEKGKDVELRCDPISGHTALYWYRQSLGQGLEFLIYFQGNSAPDKSGLPSDRFSAERTGGSVSTLTIQRTQQEDSAVYLCASSLTSRSTDTQYFGPGTRLTVL.

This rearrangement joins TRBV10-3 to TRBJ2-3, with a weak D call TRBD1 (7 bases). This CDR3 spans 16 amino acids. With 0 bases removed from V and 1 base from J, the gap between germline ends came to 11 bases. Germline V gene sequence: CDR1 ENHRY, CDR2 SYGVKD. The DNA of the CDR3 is TGTGCCATCAGTGAGTCCGCCAGGGGGGGCACAGATACGCAGTATTTT. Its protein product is CAISESARGGTDTQYF.

CDR3 residues: CASSWALLGETQYF. For the CDR3, the DNA is TGCGCCAGCAGCTGGGCCCTCCTAGGAGAGACCCAGTACTTC. This chain joins TRBV5-1 and TRBJ2-5; D call uncertain. Germline lookup yields CDR1 SGHRS and CDR2 YFSETQ. V was clipped by 3 bases and J by 4 bases, with 13 bases between them. The CDR3 runs 14 residues.

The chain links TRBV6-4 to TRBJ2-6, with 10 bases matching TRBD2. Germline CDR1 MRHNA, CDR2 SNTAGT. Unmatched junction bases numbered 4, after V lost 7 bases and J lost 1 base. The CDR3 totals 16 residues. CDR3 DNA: TGTGCCAGCACTCCTAGCGGGGGATCTGGGGCCAACGTCCTGACTTTC. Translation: CASTPSGGSGANVLTF.

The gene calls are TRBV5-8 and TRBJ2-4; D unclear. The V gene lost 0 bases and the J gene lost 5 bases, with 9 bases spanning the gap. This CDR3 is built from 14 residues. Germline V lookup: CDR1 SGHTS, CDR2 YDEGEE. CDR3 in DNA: TGTGCCAGCAGCTTGGGGAGACGAGAAAACATTCAGTACTTC. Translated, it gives CASSLGRRENIQYF.

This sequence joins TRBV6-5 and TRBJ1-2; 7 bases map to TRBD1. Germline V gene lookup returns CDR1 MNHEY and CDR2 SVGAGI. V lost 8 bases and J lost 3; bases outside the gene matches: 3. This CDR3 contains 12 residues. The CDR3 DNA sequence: TGTGCCAGCGCTGGGACAGACTATGGCTACACCTTC. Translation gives CASAGTDYGYTF.

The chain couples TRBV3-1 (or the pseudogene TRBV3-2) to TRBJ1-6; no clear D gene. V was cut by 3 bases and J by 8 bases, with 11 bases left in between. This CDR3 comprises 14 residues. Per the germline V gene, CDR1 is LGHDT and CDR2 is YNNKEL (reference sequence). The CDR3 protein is CASSHTGPYSPLHF. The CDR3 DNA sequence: TGTGCCAGCAGCCACACGGGCCCCTATTCACCCCTCCACTTT.

In DNA form, the CDR3 reads TGTGCCAGTCCTAGACAGGGGCTGGACTCACCCCTCCACTTT. This codes for CASPRQGLDSPLHF. The J gene is TRBJ1-6, the V gene TRBV4-2, with 8 positions matching TRBD1. Germline values: CDR1 LGHNA, CDR2 YNFKEQ. J was trimmed by 10 bases and V by 9 bases; bases with no gene match: 11. This CDR3 contains 14 residues.

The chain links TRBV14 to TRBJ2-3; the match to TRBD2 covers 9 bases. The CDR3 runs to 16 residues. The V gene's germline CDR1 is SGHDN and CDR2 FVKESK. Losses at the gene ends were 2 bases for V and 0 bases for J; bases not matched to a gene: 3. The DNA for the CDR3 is TGTGCCAGCAGCCAAAGGGGACTAGCCAGCACAGATACGCAGTATTTT. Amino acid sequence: CASSQRGLASTDTQYF.

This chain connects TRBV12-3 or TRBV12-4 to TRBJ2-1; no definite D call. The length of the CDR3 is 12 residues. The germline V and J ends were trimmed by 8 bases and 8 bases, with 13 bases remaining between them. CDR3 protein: CASGARVDEQFF. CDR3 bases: TGTGCCAGCGGCGCTCGGGTTGATGAGCAGTTCTTC.

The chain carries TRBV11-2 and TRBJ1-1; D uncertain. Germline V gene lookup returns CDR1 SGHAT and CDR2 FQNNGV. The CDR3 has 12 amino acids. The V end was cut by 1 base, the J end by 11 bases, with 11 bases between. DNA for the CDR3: TGTGCCAGCAGCTTAGCAAGGGCAACGGCTTTCTTT. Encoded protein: CASSLARATAFF. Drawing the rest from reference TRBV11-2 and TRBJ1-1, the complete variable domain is EAGVAQSPRYKIIEKRQSVAFWCNPISGHATLYWYQQILGQGPKLLIQFQNNGVVDDSQLPKDRFSAERLKGVDSTLKIQPAKLEDSAVYLCASSLARATAFFGQGTRLTVV.

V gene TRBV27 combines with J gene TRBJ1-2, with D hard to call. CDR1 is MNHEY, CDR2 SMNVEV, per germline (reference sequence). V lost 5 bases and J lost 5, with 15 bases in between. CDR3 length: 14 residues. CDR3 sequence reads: CASSATTKPYGYTF. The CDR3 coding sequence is TGTGCCAGCAGTGCGACGACAAAACCTTATGGCTACACCTTC.

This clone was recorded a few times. CDR3 nucleotides: TGCGCCAGCAGCCCGGAGGGACAGTATGAAAAACTGTTTTTT. Its protein is CASSPEGQYEKLFF. The gene calls are TRBV5-1 and TRBJ1-4; 7 bases align to TRBD1. Unmatched junction bases numbered 6, after V lost 4 bases and J lost 6 bases. The CDR3 is 14 amino acids. CDR1 SGHRS and CDR2 YFSETQ come from the germline V gene.

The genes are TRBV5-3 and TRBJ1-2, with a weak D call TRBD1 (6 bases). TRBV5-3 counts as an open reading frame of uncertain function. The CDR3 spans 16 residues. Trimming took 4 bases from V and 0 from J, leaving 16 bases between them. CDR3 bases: TGTGCCAGAAGCCCAAAAAACAGGGAAACTAACTATGGCTACACCTTC. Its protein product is CARSPKNRETNYGYTF.

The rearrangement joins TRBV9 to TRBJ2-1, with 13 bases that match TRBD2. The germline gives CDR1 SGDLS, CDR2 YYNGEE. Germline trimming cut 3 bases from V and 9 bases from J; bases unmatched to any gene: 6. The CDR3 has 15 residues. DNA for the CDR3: TGTGCCAGCAGCGGGACTAGCGGGAGACAAGGTGAGCAGTTCTTC. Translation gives CASSGTSGRQGEQFF.